The 32 T cell receptor beta chains given below trace back to one sample, sequenced in a study of blood T cell repertoires in COVID-19. Clones were read by immunoSEQ multiplex PCR, and TCRdb kept only the in-frame ones, dropping some. The sample consists of around 260,000 clones, 83% of them appearing once. Sequences were obtained from peripheral blood. The receptors shown here come from a woman in her fifties or sixties who had recovered from COVID-19.

The J gene is TRBJ1-2, the V gene TRBV7-2, with D possibly being TRBD1 (6 bases). Germline V gene sequence: CDR1 SGHTA, CDR2 FQGNSA. This CDR3 has 15 amino acids. V gave up 1 base and J gave up 5 bases, with 14 bases separating them. In DNA form, the CDR3 reads TGTGCCAGCAGCTTAGGAAGGGCACAGGGATATGGCTACACCTTC. It codes for CASSLGRAQGYGYTF.

J is TRBJ1-2 and V is TRBV19, with D hard to call. Between the trimmed V and J ends, which lost 6 bases and 4 bases, there was a span of 24 bases. Germline V gives CDR1 LNHDA, CDR2 SQIVND (reference sequence). The CDR3 extends over 17 amino acids. The DNA for the CDR3 is TGTGCCAGTAGCCCACCTAATACGAGGGCATTGGTCTATGGCTACACCTTC. It is translated as CASSPPNTRALVYGYTF.

CDR3 in amino acids: CARNRDRDAYEQYF. DNA for the CDR3: TGTGCCAGAAACCGGGACAGGGATGCCTACGAGCAGTACTTC. V gene TRBV2 combines with J gene TRBJ2-7, with TRBD1 matching 9 bases. The V gene end was trimmed by 9 bases and the J gene end by 2 bases; junction bases not matched to a gene: 8. Per the germline V gene, CDR1 is SNHLY and CDR2 is FYNNEI. The length of the CDR3 is 14 residues.

This clone has just a few counts. V usage is TRBV7-8 and J usage is TRBJ2-1; 11 bases align to TRBD2. Germline lookup yields CDR1 SGHVS and CDR2 FQNEAQ. Trimming took 9 bases from V and 12 from J; bases not matched to a gene: 13. CDR3 size: 14 residues. Written as DNA, the CDR3 is TGTGCCAGTTGGCCCGGGACTAGCGGCTTTGGGCAGTTCTTC. Translation gives CASWPGTSGFGQFF. The variable domain in full, with the rest retrieved from reference TRBV7-8 and TRBJ2-1, is GAGVSQSPRYKVAKRGQDVALRCDPISGHVSLFWYQQALGQGPEFLTYFQNEAQLDKSGLPSDRFFAERPEGSVSTLKIQRTQQEDSAVYLCASWPGTSGFGQFFGPGTRLTVL.

This chain uses TRBV9 with TRBJ2-7; TRBD1 might be the D (5 bases). The CDR3 extends over 14 amino acids. Germline CDR1 SGDLS, CDR2 YYNGEE. The germline V and J ends were trimmed by 2 bases and 6 bases, with 15 bases remaining between them. The CDR3 region is CASSVTESRGEQYF. CDR3 DNA sequence: TGTGCCAGCAGCGTCACAGAGTCTAGGGGCGAGCAGTACTTC.

V gene TRBV6-2 or TRBV6-3 combines with J gene TRBJ2-7, with 7 bases fitting TRBD2. Per the germline V gene, CDR1 is MNHEY and CDR2 is SVGEGT. J lost 5 bases, V lost 2 bases, and 6 bases had no gene match. CDR3 size: 14 residues. In DNA form, the CDR3 reads TGTGCCAGCAGTTACCCCGAGACTAGCCACGAGCAGTACTTC. It encodes CASSYPETSHEQYF.

V usage is TRBV5-4 and J usage is TRBJ2-1; 13 nucleotides agree with TRBD2. V shed 2 bases, J shed 6 bases, and the junction held 11 bases outside the gene matches. The CDR3 totals 18 residues. From germline, CDR1 is SGHNT and CDR2 YYREEE (reference sequence). The CDR3 DNA reads TGTGCCAGCAGCTTACCCCCATTAACTAGCGGGGGGGTCAATGAGCAGTTCTTC. Protein sequence: CASSLPPLTSGGVNEQFF.

This clone appeared many times. The V gene is TRBV5-4, the J gene TRBJ1-5, with 7 nucleotides matching TRBD1. The CDR3 runs to 15 residues. CDR1 SGHNT and CDR2 YYREEE come from the germline V gene (reference sequence). J gave up 2 bases and V 2 bases, and 4 bases lay outside the gene matches. As DNA, the CDR3 is TGTGCCAGCAGCTTTGACAGGGAGGGCAATCAGCCCCAGCATTTT. It yields the protein CASSFDREGNQPQHF.

The rearrangement joins TRBV10-3 to TRBJ2-2, with 9 bases lining up with TRBD2. The V gene end was trimmed by 5 bases and the J gene end by 2 bases; junction bases not matched to a gene: 6. The CDR3 totals 16 residues. Germline V lookup: CDR1 ENHRY, CDR2 SYGVKD. The CDR3 loop is CAISSGLAVNTGELFF. The CDR3 DNA is TGTGCCATCAGTTCGGGACTAGCAGTTAACACCGGGGAGCTGTTTTTT.

The V and J genes are TRBV6-2 or TRBV6-3 and TRBJ2-1; possible D gene TRBD2, 6 bases. V dropped 2 bases and J dropped 2 bases, with 10 bases sitting between them. The germline V gene encodes CDR1 MNHEY and CDR2 SVGEGT. The length of the CDR3 is 15 residues. CDR3 amino acids: CASSYGGNPYNEQFF. In DNA, the CDR3 is TGTGCCAGCAGTTACGGCGGGAATCCCTACAATGAGCAGTTCTTC.

The chain links TRBV9 to TRBJ2-7, with 10 bases matching TRBD2. The CDR3 has 15 residues. Germline V lookup: CDR1 SGDLS, CDR2 YYNGEE. V trimming: 3 bases; J trimming: 2 bases; junction bases outside the gene matches: 5. The CDR3 spells CASSATLAGTYEQYF. CDR3 nucleotides: TGTGCCAGCAGCGCCACACTAGCGGGGACCTACGAGCAGTACTTC.

This clone was seen a handful of times. The CDR3 nucleotides are TGTGCCTGGAGCCACGGACAGGGGAAGATCCAGCCCCAGCATTTT. This encodes CAWSHGQGKIQPQHF. The V call is TRBV30, the J call TRBJ1-5; 9 bases agree with TRBD1. J lost 7 bases, V lost 3 bases, and 10 bases had no gene match. The CDR3 contains 15 residues. Germline V gene sequence: CDR1 GTSNPN, CDR2 SVGIG (reference sequence).

This rearrangement joins TRBV9 to TRBJ2-1, with 14 bases that match TRBD2. The J segment lost 5 bases and the V segment lost 3 bases, leaving 1 base of the junction unmatched. CDR3 length: 15 amino acids. CDR1 is SGDLS, CDR2 YYNGEE, per germline. The CDR3 sequence is CASSAGLAGDNEQFF. The DNA for the CDR3 is TGTGCCAGCAGCGCGGGACTAGCGGGAGACAATGAGCAGTTCTTC.

CDR3 residues: CASRRPGTGRRETQYF. The CDR3 coding sequence is TGTGCCAGCAGGCGTCCCGGGACAGGGCGACGAGAGACCCAGTACTTC. This chain links TRBV28 with TRBJ2-5; the match to TRBD1 covers 9 bases. The germline CDR1 and CDR2 sequences are MDHEN and SYDVKM. Trimming removed 6 bases from V and 4 bases from J; junction bases left unmatched: 12. The CDR3 is 16 residues long.

The V call is TRBV7-2, the J call TRBJ1-1; D unresolved. CDR3 length: 13 amino acids. Germline lookup yields CDR1 SGHTA and CDR2 FQGNSA. V was clipped by 4 bases and J by 0 bases, with 6 bases between them. CDR3 loop: CASSSQVNTEAFF. For the CDR3, the DNA is TGTGCCAGCAGCTCCCAGGTGAACACTGAAGCTTTCTTT.

The chain couples TRBV5-4 to TRBJ2-5; a weak D match, TRBD2 (5 bases). Trimming took off 5 bases at V and 5 bases at J, with 19 bases between the two ends. The germline V gene encodes CDR1 SGHNT and CDR2 YYREEE (reference sequence). The CDR3 is 15 amino acids. The CDR3, as DNA: TGTGCCAGCAGTGCGAGTGGGAGCTTGAGGGAGACCCAGTACTTC. It translates to CASSASGSLRETQYF.

The rearrangement uses TRBV11-2 and TRBJ1-5; 7 nucleotides line up with TRBD1. Losses at the gene ends were 6 bases for V and 3 bases for J; bases not matched to a gene: 5. The germline V gene has CDR1 SGHAT and CDR2 FQNNGV. This CDR3 contains 14 residues. This CDR3 reads CASSPGTDNQPQHF. CDR3 bases: TGTGCCAGCAGTCCCGGGACAGACAATCAGCCCCAGCATTTT.

The rearrangement joins TRBV19 to TRBJ1-1; D remains ambiguous. In germline, CDR1 is LNHDA, CDR2 SQIVND (reference sequence). The CDR3 is made up of 14 amino acids. This chain's CDR3 is CAALGSTSNTEAFF. CDR3 DNA sequence: TGTGCGGCCCTGGGCTCGACATCGAACACTGAAGCTTTCTTT.

J is TRBJ2-2 and V is TRBV5-4; 7 bases line up with TRBD2. CDR3 length equals 15 residues. Germline values: CDR1 SGHNT, CDR2 YYREEE (reference sequence). Unmatched junction bases numbered 7, after V lost 4 bases and J lost 4 bases. CDR3 protein: CASSPTGTTTGELFF. Here the CDR3 DNA reads TGTGCCAGCAGCCCCACCGGGACTACCACCGGGGAGCTGTTTTTT.

This sequence joins TRBV24-1 and TRBJ2-1; 7 bases are a match to TRBD1. J lost 5 bases, V lost 3 bases, and 9 bases had no gene match. Germline V gene data show CDR1 as KGHDR and CDR2 as SFDVKD. CDR3 length equals 16 residues. CDR3 nucleotides: TGTGCCACCAGTGATAGTCCACGGACAGGCAACAATGAGCAGTTCTTC. It encodes CATSDSPRTGNNEQFF.

This clone turned up a few times. This chain joins TRBV19 and TRBJ2-1, with D unclear. Trimming took off 5 bases at V and 4 bases at J, with 9 bases between the two ends. CDR1 is LNHDA and CDR2 is SQIVND in the germline V gene (reference sequence). CDR3 length equals 13 residues. This CDR3 reads CASSRDIYNEQFF. The CDR3 DNA reads TGTGCCAGTAGTCGAGACATATACAATGAGCAGTTCTTC. Combining the CDR3 with reference TRBV19 and TRBJ2-1 gives the whole variable domain DGGITQSPKYLFRKEGQNVTLSCEQNLNHDAMYWYRQDPGQGLRLIYYSQIVNDFQKGDIAEGYSVSREKKESFPLTVTSAQKNPTAFYLCASSRDIYNEQFFGPGTRLTVL.

The gene calls are TRBV6-5 and TRBJ1-4, with D hard to call. This CDR3 region has 15 residues. V was clipped by 5 bases and J by 2 bases, with 12 bases between them. Germline values: CDR1 MNHEY, CDR2 SVGAGI. The CDR3, as DNA: TGTGCCAGCAGTCCCGGTTGGGCCACTAATGAAAAACTGTTTTTT. Amino acids: CASSPGWATNEKLFF.

This chain joins TRBV19 and TRBJ1-1, with D possibly matching TRBD1 (5 bases). Trimming shortened V by 5 bases and J by 3 bases, and 10 bases separated the two germline ends. Germline lookup yields CDR1 LNHDA and CDR2 SQIVND (reference sequence). CDR3 length: 13 amino acids. Here the CDR3 reads CASSAARDTEAFF. CDR3 DNA: TGTGCCAGTAGTGCGGCCAGGGACACTGAAGCTTTCTTT.

The J gene is TRBJ2-7, the V gene TRBV5-8; 9 bases match TRBD1. Unmatched junction bases numbered 11, after V lost 4 bases and J lost 6 bases. In germline, CDR1 is SGHTS, CDR2 YDEGEE. CDR3 size: 15 residues. In DNA, the CDR3 is TGTGCCAGCAGCCTCCAGGCGGGACAGGGACGCGAGCAGTACTTC. It codes for CASSLQAGQGREQYF.

V and J are TRBV7-8 and TRBJ1-6; 7 positions match TRBD1. V was pared by 6 bases and J by 7 bases, with 9 bases of the junction left unmatched. The CDR3 spans 15 residues. Germline V gene data show CDR1 as SGHVS and CDR2 as FQNEAQ. The CDR3 bases are TGTGCCAGCAGGCAGGGGGACTTCCGAAATTCACCCCTCCACTTT. It encodes CASRQGDFRNSPLHF.

V gene TRBV6-5 combines with J gene TRBJ2-1, with 10 bases matching TRBD2. The CDR3 extends over 15 amino acids. Trimming cost V 7 bases and J 8 bases; bases outside gene matches: 11. The germline CDR1 and CDR2 sequences are MNHEY and SVGAGI. The CDR3 nucleotides read TGTGCCAGCACCGAAGGGAGCGGGGGGGTCGATGAGCAGTTCTTC. Its protein product is CASTEGSGGVDEQFF.

This chain connects TRBV7-2 to TRBJ2-5, with a possible D match to TRBD2 (6 bases). Germline V CDR1 and CDR2: SGHTA, FQGNSA. Trimming pared 1 base from V and 3 bases from J, leaving 21 bases between. This CDR3 has 18 amino acids. CDR3 nucleotide sequence: TGTGCCAGCAGCTTAGGGGGGGTAGCCAGGTCCCTAAAAGAGACCCAGTACTTC. Its protein product is CASSLGGVARSLKETQYF.

This clone was seen only a few times. The chain carries TRBV11-2 and TRBJ2-7, with 7 bases that match TRBD2. V was clipped by 4 bases and J by 2 bases; unmatched bases: 5. Germline values: CDR1 SGHAT, CDR2 FQNNGV. The CDR3 is made up of 14 amino acids. The CDR3 region is CASSSVGGTYEQYF. CDR3 DNA sequence: TGTGCCAGCAGCTCGGTGGGAGGGACCTACGAGCAGTACTTC. Drawing the rest from reference TRBV11-2 and TRBJ2-7, the complete variable domain is EAGVAQSPRYKIIEKRQSVAFWCNPISGHATLYWYQQILGQGPKLLIQFQNNGVVDDSQLPKDRFSAERLKGVDSTLKIQPAKLEDSAVYLCASSSVGGTYEQYFGPGTRLTVT.

The chain joins TRBV5-8 to TRBJ1-2; D is unclear. The CDR3 runs 14 residues. In germline, CDR1 is SGHTS, CDR2 YDEGEE. Trimming took off 0 bases at V and 0 bases at J, with 6 bases between the two ends. The CDR3 nucleotides read TGTGCCAGCAGCTTGGGGCCGCCTAACTATGGCTACACCTTC. It translates to CASSLGPPNYGYTF. Supplemented by reference TRBV5-8 and TRBJ1-2, the full variable domain reads EAGVTQSPTHLIKTRGQQATLRCSPISGHTSVYWYQQALGLGLQFLLWYDEGEERNRGNFPPRFSGRQFPNYSSELNVNALELEDSALYLCASSLGPPNYGYTFGSGTRLTVV.

The chain joins TRBV9 to TRBJ1-5; no definite D call. This CDR3 contains 14 residues. V lost 3 bases and J lost 1, with 8 bases in between. Germline CDR1 is SGDLS and CDR2 is YYNGEE. The CDR3 loop is CASSDGWSNQPQHF. In DNA, the CDR3 is TGTGCCAGCAGCGACGGTTGGAGCAATCAGCCCCAGCATTTT.

This rearrangement joins TRBV5-1 to TRBJ2-7; TRBD2 agrees at 9 bases. V lost 4 bases and J lost 5; bases outside the gene matches: 13. Germline V gene sequence: CDR1 SGHRS, CDR2 YFSETQ. The CDR3 contains 16 residues. In DNA form, the CDR3 reads TGCGCCAGCAGCCTGGGACGGCGGGCGGGAGGGGACGAGCAGTACTTC. Translated, it gives CASSLGRRAGGDEQYF.

In its sample, this clone was seen once. This CDR3 reads CASSLDRGDEQYF. Here the CDR3 DNA reads TGTGCCAGCAGCTTGGACAGGGGTGACGAGCAGTACTTC. This rearrangement joins TRBV7-8 to TRBJ2-7; 9 bases are a match to TRBD1. This CDR3 contains 13 residues. Germline V gene lookup returns CDR1 SGHVS and CDR2 FQNEAQ. V lost 3 bases to trimming and J lost 5 bases; unmatched junction nucleotides: 2.